This T cell receptor beta chain came from a study of beta chain features in type 1 diabetes. The study's findings and limits: There was a moderate but significant shortening of TCRB CDR3s in all four CD4+ subsets of Type 1 diabetes patients. Lower insertion and higher deletion counts appeared at VDJ junctions in type 1 diabetes patients. There was a possibility that cDNA sequencing over-represented cells with high TCR expression.

TCRB transcripts that were expressed got sequenced, as all of the isolated RNA had been reverse transcribed. Sequencing used immunoSEQ multiplex PCR; TCRdb keeps in-frame clones, though not all of them. The table shows 160,000 or so clones, with about 63% occurring only once. As regards this clone: Its antigen remains unknown.

From germline, CDR1 is ENHRY and CDR2 SYGVKD. The CDR3 has 14 amino acids. Trimming removed 6 bases from V and 4 bases from J; junction bases left unmatched: 5. Only one heparinised blood draw was taken per donor, and its volume averaged about 116 mL. Each sorted population was over 95% pure. The receptor comes from a young man with type 1 diabetes. The specimen was naive CD4+ T cells from blood. The chain joins TRBV10-3 to TRBJ2-2, with 7 bases aligning to TRBD1. The DNA of the CDR3 is TGTGCCATCAGCGAGGGACAGTCCACCGGGGAGCTGTTTTTT. It yields the protein CAISEGQSTGELFF.